This TCR beta chain was documented in a study of blood T cells in healthy people across ages. A sample-barcoded 5' primer and a J-beta primer mix were used in a second PCR of about 7 to 11 cycles. Each CDR3 protein is one row after TCRdb ran MiXCR on the 5' RACE reads. The sample lists around 750,000 distinct CDR3 sequences, around half occurring once. The CDR3 runs to 15 residues. CDR1 is SNHLY, CDR2 FYNNEI, per germline. A remark on this clonotype: The junction and the germline gene differ at one end; a read error may be behind it.

The source of this sequence is a man older than 75 in good health. The sequencing input was blood. The chain recombines TRBV2 with TRBJ2-3; 10 nucleotides match TRBD2. The CDR3 protein is CTSSETSGPTDTQYF. CDR3 bases: TGTACCAGCAGTGAGACTAGCGGGCCGACAGATACGCAGTATTTT.